These T cell receptor beta chains were read from a single sample in a study of blood T cell repertoires in COVID-19. The repertoire was sequenced with immunoSEQ multiplex PCR; TCRdb's copy has only in-frame clones and lacks some. The data show over 50,000 clones, with around 84% seen just once and 12% held by the top ten. The sequencing sample was made of peripheral blood. These receptor sequences come from a man aged 65 to 85 with active COVID-19. Both conserved end residues are part of each CDR3. The D gene is left open where the match is weak. Clone size is stated in some rows and not others, as once, few, many or a class when expanded.

d_call,v_call,j_call,clone_size,cdr3_aa,cdr3_nt
TRBD1,TRBV7-7,TRBJ2-2,-,CASSSTGTGTGELFF,TGTGCCAGCAGCTCCACCGGGACAGGGACCGGGGAGCTGTTTTTT
-,TRBV7-3,TRBJ1-2,once,CASSLSRLAGGYTF,TGTGCCAGCAGCCTCTCCCGTCTCGCGGGGGGCTACACCTTC
-,TRBV7-2,TRBJ2-2,-,CASSLGDGAGELFF,TGTGCCAGCAGCTTAGGTGATGGGGCTGGGGAGCTGTTTTTT
-,TRBV3-1/TRBV3-2,TRBJ2-5,once,CASSPRGETQYF,TGTGCCAGCAGCCCCCGCGGGGAGACCCAGTACTTC
TRBD1,TRBV5-6,TRBJ2-3,-,CASSSYRGFSITDTQYF,TGTGCCAGCAGCAGCTACAGGGGGTTTTCCATCACAGATACGCAGTATTTT
-,TRBV7-6,TRBJ1-3,-,CASSSQGTGNTIYF,TGTGCCAGCAGCTCCCAGGGGACTGGAAACACCATATATTTT
TRBD1,TRBV2,TRBJ1-6,-,CASSVPGQGSNSPLHF,TGTGCCAGCAGCGTACCGGGACAGGGTAGCAATTCACCCCTCCACTTT
-,TRBV3-1/TRBV3-2,TRBJ1-3,-,CASSQWGLGSSGNTIYF,TGTGCCAGCAGCCAATGGGGCCTCGGCAGCTCTGGAAACACCATATATTTT
TRBD1,TRBV5-1,TRBJ1-4,-,CASSSRDRGEKLFF,TGCGCCAGCAGCTCCCGGGACAGGGGTGAAAAACTGTTTTTT
TRBD2,TRBV19,TRBJ2-3,-,CASSSLLSGSGHTQYF,TGTGCCAGTAGTAGCCTCTTAAGCGGGAGCGGGCATACGCAGTATTTT
TRBD1,TRBV11-2,TRBJ1-4,-,CASSLQGQGTEKLFF,TGTGCCAGCAGCTTACAGGGACAGGGGACTGAAAAACTGTTTTTT
TRBD1,TRBV5-5,TRBJ1-6,-,CASSSPGQGLSPLHF,TGTGCCAGCAGCTCACCCGGACAGGGATTATCACCCCTCCACTTT
TRBD2,TRBV7-9,TRBJ2-7,-,CASSSGLAGTPYEQYF,TGTGCCAGCAGCTCCGGACTAGCGGGAACCCCCTACGAGCAGTACTTC
-,TRBV18,TRBJ2-5,-,CASSPLGGRQETQYF,TGTGCCAGCTCACCGCTCGGGGGTAGACAAGAGACCCAGTACTTC
TRBD1,TRBV9,TRBJ1-4,-,CASSTYGGQSKTNEKLFF,TGTGCCAGCAGCACCTATGGGGGACAGTCCAAAACTAATGAAAAACTGTTTTTT
-,TRBV11-2,TRBJ2-5,-,CASSADLETQYF,TGTGCCAGCAGCGCAGATCTGGAGACCCAGTACTTC
TRBD1,TRBV4-3,TRBJ1-2,-,CASSQSPGTVYGYTF,TGCGCCAGCAGCCAATCCCCCGGGACAGTCTATGGCTACACCTTC
TRBD1,TRBV9,TRBJ2-1,-,CASSGSRGKQFF,TGTGCCAGCAGCGGCAGCAGGGGGAAGCAGTTCTTC
-,TRBV12-3/TRBV12-4,TRBJ1-2,-,CASSDNNYGYTF,TGTGCCAGCAGCGACAATAACTATGGCTACACCTTC
-,TRBV9,TRBJ2-7,-,CASSVGWGSPSYEQYF,TGTGCCAGCAGCGTAGGCTGGGGCAGTCCCTCCTACGAGCAGTACTTC
TRBD2,TRBV5-1,TRBJ2-7,few,CASSFQISGGADTYEQYF,TGCGCCAGCAGCTTCCAAATCTCCGGGGGGGCCGATACCTACGAGCAGTACTTC
TRBD2,TRBV6-2/TRBV6-3,TRBJ2-3,-,CASSYMAGGPKDTQYF,TGTGCCAGCAGTTACATGGCGGGGGGCCCAAAGGATACGCAGTATTTT
TRBD1,TRBV6-6,TRBJ1-3,-,CASSFGTVSGNTIYF,TGTGCCAGCAGTTTCGGGACAGTCTCTGGAAACACCATATATTTT
TRBD1,TRBV15,TRBJ1-5,-,CAASTSYGGQDRVGNQPQHF,TGTGCCGCCTCCACCTCATATGGGGGCCAGGACAGGGTCGGCAATCAGCCCCAGCATTTT
-,TRBV4-1,TRBJ1-4,large,CASSYQGGGEKLFF,TGCGCCAGCAGTTATCAGGGTGGTGGTGAAAAACTGTTTTTT
-,TRBV7-3,TRBJ2-1,-,CASSLDRELEQFF,TGTGCCAGCAGCTTGGACAGAGAGCTCGAGCAGTTCTTC
TRBD1,TRBV10-3,TRBJ1-1,-,CAIRGTANTEAFF,TGTGCCATCAGGGGGACAGCGAACACTGAAGCTTTCTTT
-,TRBV18,TRBJ1-1,-,CASSPQGGNTEAFF,TGTGCCAGCTCCCCTCAAGGGGGGAACACTGAAGCTTTCTTT
TRBD1,TRBV29-1,TRBJ1-2,once,CSVEGAGGYGYTF,TGCAGCGTTGAAGGGGCAGGGGGATATGGCTACACCTTC
-,TRBV9,TRBJ1-6,-,CASSVADGNSPLHF,TGTGCCAGCAGCGTAGCCGACGGGAATTCACCCCTCCACTTT
-,TRBV2,TRBJ2-3,-,CASKLPRAGRTDTQYF,TGTGCCAGCAAGCTTCCCAGGGCAGGGCGGACAGATACGCAGTATTTT
-,TRBV25-1,TRBJ1-4,-,CASRGNGGNEKLFF,TGTGCCAGCAGAGGGAACGGAGGGAATGAAAAACTGTTTTTT
-,TRBV19,TRBJ2-3,-,CASAPGLTDTQYF,TGTGCCAGTGCGCCAGGGCTCACAGATACGCAGTATTTT
TRBD1,TRBV9,TRBJ1-1,once,CASSVAGQGWTEAFF,TGTGCCAGCAGCGTAGCTGGACAGGGTTGGACTGAAGCTTTCTTT
-,TRBV18,TRBJ1-1,-,CASSPGGGSVTEAFF,TGTGCCAGCTCACCAGGGGGAGGGAGCGTGACTGAAGCTTTCTTT
-,TRBV5-1,TRBJ2-7,-,CASRPGLVTYEQYF,TGCGCCAGCAGGCCGGGACTGGTTACCTACGAGCAGTACTTC
TRBD2,TRBV4-3,TRBJ2-2,-,CASSRESGGNTGELFF,TGCGCCAGCAGCCGAGAAAGCGGGGGGAACACCGGGGAGCTGTTTTTT
-,TRBV7-2,TRBJ1-1,-,CASSLSSGRDEAFF,TGTGCCAGCAGCTTAAGCTCAGGGCGGGATGAAGCTTTCTTT
TRBD1,TRBV28,TRBJ2-1,-,CASSLTGERNEQFF,TGTGCCAGCAGCCTGACAGGGGAGAGGAATGAGCAGTTCTTC
-,TRBV7-2,TRBJ2-2,-,CASSSGPVGELFF,TGTGCCAGCAGCTCAGGGCCGGTCGGGGAGCTGTTTTTT
-,TRBV6-2/TRBV6-3,TRBJ1-5,-,CASSYAGGVQPQHF,TGTGCCAGCAGTTACGCGGGTGGGGTACAGCCCCAGCATTTT
TRBD2,TRBV27,TRBJ2-7,-,CASSLIAGGPYEQYF,TGTGCCAGCAGTTTAATAGCGGGGGGGCCTTACGAGCAGTACTTC
-,TRBV3-1/TRBV3-2,TRBJ1-4,-,CASSQVMNFNEKLFF,TGTGCCAGCAGCCAAGTTATGAACTTTAATGAAAAACTGTTTTTT
TRBD1,TRBV29-1,TRBJ2-7,once,CSVDRDRGYEQYF,TGCAGCGTTGATAGGGACAGGGGCTACGAGCAGTACTTC
-,TRBV12-5,TRBJ2-7,-,CASGLGDTYEQYF,TGTGCTAGTGGTTTGGGGGACACCTACGAGCAGTACTTC